These T cell receptor beta chains were read from a single sample in a study of blood T cell repertoires in COVID-19. Sequencing was performed with immunoSEQ multiplex PCR; in TCRdb, only in-frame clones are kept and a portion is missing. This sample has roughly 250,000 clones; 80% to 95% occur once, and the top ten carry around 0.86%. Sequenced material: peripheral blood. These receptors all come from a man aged 25 to 40 with COVID-19, enrolled during active disease. Both conserved end residues are part of each CDR3. The D gene is left open where the match is weak. Clone size appears in some rows only: once, few, many, or a class for an expanded clone.

v_gene: TRBV6-5; d_gene: -; j_gene: TRBJ1-6; abundance: -; CDR3nt: TGTGCCAGCAGTATACCTAGGGGAAGGGGCCTCCACTTT; CDR3aa: CASSIPRGRGLHF
v_gene: TRBV5-6; d_gene: -; j_gene: TRBJ2-2; abundance: -; CDR3nt: TGTGCCAGCAGTTTGGTACAGGGGAACACCGGGGAGCTGTTTTTT; CDR3aa: CASSLVQGNTGELFF
v_gene: TRBV27; d_gene: TRBD1; j_gene: TRBJ2-7; abundance: -; CDR3nt: TGTGCCAGCAGTTTAGTCCGGGACAGGGTTTCGTCCTACGAGCAGTACTTC; CDR3aa: CASSLVRDRVSSYEQYF
v_gene: TRBV25-1; d_gene: -; j_gene: TRBJ1-1; abundance: -; CDR3nt: TGTGCCAGCAGCCAGCCGGGAGCTAGGAGCGCTGAAGCTTTCTTT; CDR3aa: CASSQPGARSAEAFF
v_gene: TRBV12-3/TRBV12-4; d_gene: -; j_gene: TRBJ1-6; abundance: -; CDR3nt: TGTGCCAGCAGTTTACAGGGGAATTCACCCCTCCACTTT; CDR3aa: CASSLQGNSPLHF
v_gene: TRBV14; d_gene: -; j_gene: TRBJ1-2; abundance: few; CDR3nt: TGTGCCAGCAGCCAAGTGGGGGGCTATGGCTACACCTTC; CDR3aa: CASSQVGGYGYTF
v_gene: TRBV7-6; d_gene: -; j_gene: TRBJ2-1; abundance: -; CDR3nt: TGTGCCAGCAGCTTAAGTCCGCGGGGTAACTACAATGAGCAGTTCTTC; CDR3aa: CASSLSPRGNYNEQFF
v_gene: TRBV6-5; d_gene: TRBD1; j_gene: TRBJ2-6; abundance: once; CDR3nt: TGTGCCAGCAGTTACTCGCGCAGGGGGAGTTCTGTCGTCCTGACTTTC; CDR3aa: CASSYSRRGSSVVLTF
v_gene: TRBV6-5; d_gene: TRBD1; j_gene: TRBJ1-2; abundance: once; CDR3nt: TGTGCCAGCAGTTACTCGAGTGGGACAGCATCCTATGGCTACACCTTC; CDR3aa: CASSYSSGTASYGYTF
v_gene: TRBV4-2; d_gene: TRBD1; j_gene: TRBJ1-2; abundance: once; CDR3nt: TGTGCCATCCAGACGGGGACAGGGGGCTATGGCTACACCTTC; CDR3aa: CAIQTGTGGYGYTF
v_gene: TRBV18; d_gene: TRBD1; j_gene: TRBJ1-2; abundance: -; CDR3nt: TGTGCCAGCTCACCACCGACGTCGACAGGGGAGAACTATGGCTACACCTTC; CDR3aa: CASSPPTSTGENYGYTF
v_gene: TRBV3-1/TRBV3-2; d_gene: -; j_gene: TRBJ2-7; abundance: many; CDR3nt: TGTGCCAGCAGCCAAGATGCAGACTACGAGCAGTACTTC; CDR3aa: CASSQDADYEQYF
v_gene: TRBV7-9; d_gene: TRBD1; j_gene: TRBJ1-6; abundance: -; CDR3nt: TGTGCCAGCAGCTTATCGGGACAGAATTCACCCCTCCACTTT; CDR3aa: CASSLSGQNSPLHF
v_gene: TRBV5-1; d_gene: TRBD1; j_gene: TRBJ2-7; abundance: -; CDR3nt: TGCGCCAGCAGCAACCCCCACGGGACAGGAGATTACGAGCAGTACTTC; CDR3aa: CASSNPHGTGDYEQYF
v_gene: TRBV5-6; d_gene: -; j_gene: TRBJ1-2; abundance: -; CDR3nt: TGTGCCAGCAGCTTGGCTCGGGATGGCTACACCTTC; CDR3aa: CASSLARDGYTF
v_gene: TRBV5-1; d_gene: TRBD1; j_gene: TRBJ2-3; abundance: -; CDR3nt: TGCGCCAGCAGCTTGGCCTCTACAGGGGTAGGGACGCAGTATTTT; CDR3aa: CASSLASTGVGTQYF
v_gene: TRBV5-1; d_gene: TRBD2; j_gene: TRBJ2-4; abundance: -; CDR3nt: TGCTCCAGGGAGGGACCACTAGCCAAAAACATTCAGTACTTC; CDR3aa: CSREGPLAKNIQYF
v_gene: TRBV5-1; d_gene: -; j_gene: TRBJ1-2; abundance: -; CDR3nt: TGCGCCATCTCCGGGGGAGCGGATGGCTACACCTTC; CDR3aa: CAISGGADGYTF
v_gene: TRBV9; d_gene: -; j_gene: TRBJ2-2; abundance: -; CDR3nt: TGTGCCAGCAGCGTCGGGTCAGGGCCCACCGGGGAGCTGTTTTTT; CDR3aa: CASSVGSGPTGELFF
v_gene: TRBV15; d_gene: -; j_gene: TRBJ1-1; abundance: -; CDR3nt: TGTGCCACCAGCAGGACCCGGGACACTGAAGCTTTCTTT; CDR3aa: CATSRTRDTEAFF
v_gene: TRBV27; d_gene: -; j_gene: TRBJ1-3; abundance: -; CDR3nt: TGTGCCAGCAGTTTATCCACAGGGTTGGGAAACACCATATATTTT; CDR3aa: CASSLSTGLGNTIYF
v_gene: TRBV2; d_gene: TRBD1; j_gene: TRBJ1-5; abundance: -; CDR3nt: TGTGCCAGCAGAAACAGGGGGATCAATCAGCCCCAGCATTTT; CDR3aa: CASRNRGINQPQHF
v_gene: TRBV19; d_gene: -; j_gene: TRBJ1-2; abundance: -; CDR3nt: TGTGCCAGTAGTATCCCAGAAACCTATGGCTACACCTTC; CDR3aa: CASSIPETYGYTF
v_gene: TRBV13; d_gene: TRBD2; j_gene: TRBJ2-2; abundance: -; CDR3nt: TGTGCCAGCAGCTTAGTTCTAGCGGAAGAAACCCGACACACCGGGGAGCTGTTTTTT; CDR3aa: CASSLVLAEETRHTGELFF
v_gene: TRBV6-4; d_gene: -; j_gene: TRBJ1-1; abundance: few; CDR3nt: TGTGCCAGCAGTGAATCCATGAACACTGAAGCTTTCTTT; CDR3aa: CASSESMNTEAFF
v_gene: TRBV6-5; d_gene: -; j_gene: TRBJ2-7; abundance: once; CDR3nt: TGTGCCAGCAGTTCTTCAGGTAGCGTGTTCTACGAGCAGTACTTC; CDR3aa: CASSSSGSVFYEQYF
v_gene: TRBV4-1; d_gene: -; j_gene: TRBJ1-1; abundance: once; CDR3nt: TGCGCCAGCAGCCAAGATGGCTACAGGGCCCTGAACACTGAAGCTTTCTTT; CDR3aa: CASSQDGYRALNTEAFF
v_gene: TRBV4-1; d_gene: TRBD1; j_gene: TRBJ2-7; abundance: -; CDR3nt: TGCGCCAGCAGCCAAGTTGCCGGGACAGGGGACTCCTACGAGCAGTACTTC; CDR3aa: CASSQVAGTGDSYEQYF
v_gene: TRBV7-2; d_gene: -; j_gene: TRBJ1-3; abundance: -; CDR3nt: TGTGCCAGCAGCACCCTAAGGGGCTCTGGAAACACCATATATTTT; CDR3aa: CASSTLRGSGNTIYF
v_gene: TRBV30; d_gene: -; j_gene: TRBJ1-2; abundance: -; CDR3nt: TGTGCCTGGAGTGAGTACAGAAGAATAAACTATGGCTACACCTTC; CDR3aa: CAWSEYRRINYGYTF
v_gene: TRBV7-2; d_gene: TRBD2; j_gene: TRBJ2-3; abundance: -; CDR3nt: TGTGCCAGCAGCTTACGGGGGGATCCTAGCACAGATACGCAGTATTTT; CDR3aa: CASSLRGDPSTDTQYF
v_gene: TRBV19; d_gene: -; j_gene: TRBJ2-3; abundance: -; CDR3nt: TGTGCCAGTAGTATTAGGAACAGCCCCACAGATACGCAGTATTTT; CDR3aa: CASSIRNSPTDTQYF